Here is one T cell receptor (beta chain) with its context. The antigen this receptor binds is unknown. The sample holds no much larger clone one base away, and base qualities are not on file. Using the deep immunoSEQ assay, multiplex PCR amplified TCR CDR3 regions from genomic DNA. Extracted genomic DNA from each cell subset was distributed evenly across all wells of several immunoSEQ 96-well plates, and each plate was treated as a replicate. For sorted subsets, around 200 ng genomic DNA, equal to 30,000 to 35,000 T cell genomes, was loaded into each replicate PCR. Purified libraries were quantified with a Qubit 3.0 fluorometer, sized on a Bioanalyzer 2100, and re-quantified with the KAPA Library Quantification kit. Every immunoSEQ 96-well plate was sequenced on a dedicated single-read 150-cycle Illumina NextSeq 550 flow cell. From the authors' description of their analysis: Because the immunoSEQ output held only junctional sequences and lacked quality scores, the filtering could not match the filtering applied to full-length reads. To assign V/J genes and CDR3, sequences were annotated using PyIR, a Python wrapper for IgBLAST v1.9, with IMGT germline references. Reads were removed for weak V/J assignments (E-value above 1e-6), missing CDR3, stop codons, out-of-frame junctions, or ambiguous translated residues. V3J clonotypes were defined as sequences sharing the same inferred V gene, J gene, and CDR3 amino acid sequence. Percentage overlap between repertoires was calculated by dividing the number of shared unique clonotypes by the size of the smaller repertoire. Richness of each repertoire was evaluated using RTK rarefaction, the Chao1 estimator, and Recon v2.1 estimates of unobserved clonotypes. OLGA was used to compute generation probabilities for all TCRbeta clonotypes that the gDNA method yielded from a handful of donors. The clones in this table, taken by TCRdb from immuneACCESS, are in-frame only. Not every clone is retained; where verified, under half of the shortfall comes from an unresolved V gene, and the cause of the rest is unknown. V, J and clone size are those of that table, while D and trimming were read from the DNA. This sample holds around 1.1 million clones; around 82% were observed only once. The ten top clones hold more than 0.55% of the sample.

Germline trimming amounts to 5 bases on V and 5 bases on J, with 5 as the count of junction bases outside the gene matches. CDR3 length: 14 amino acids, cysteine to phenylalanine. The read is trimmed to its CDR3 DNA, 42 bases read in frame from base 1. The germline V gene yields SGHAT for CDR1 and FQNNGV for CDR2. Donors were healthy HIV-negative adults with no recently reported acute infections or vaccinations. Every donor was a Caucasian adult residing in Nashville, Tennessee, USA. CD4+ T cells were enriched through magnetic negative selection, after which naive cells were positively selected on CD45RA and the remaining negative fraction served as the memory subset. After blood collection by leukapheresis, PBMCs were isolated using Ficoll-Histopaque density gradient centrifugation and then cryopreserved in the vapor phase of liquid nitrogen. Analytical flow cytometry was used to check the purity and quantity of each magnetically sorted T cell population. Each sorted fraction had its genomic DNA isolated and then quantified by UV absorbance on a Nanodrop 2000c.

These data come from a study of shared clonotypes between healthy human individuals (dated by TCRdb to about 2020). Concerning the study at large: Three men and two women, aged 18 to 49 years, made up the cohort. Between about 0.8 and 8.9 billion PBMCs per donor were obtained by leukapheresis. Different laboratories and diverse techniques were used to prepare libraries and sequence TCR repertoires, to increase sequencing depth and limit assay-specific biases. Per donor, three plates each were used for CD4 naive and CD4 memory, two for CD8 naive, and one for CD8 memory. Blood TCR repertoires of five healthy adults were deeply sequenced to estimate repertoire size and the extent of clonotype sharing between individuals. The paper's findings and limits, for the study overall: Clonotypes shared by all four sorted-subset donors showed higher generation probabilities than non-shared clonotypes. Pairwise subsampling indicated that sequencing depth was expected to affect the degree of clonotype sharing among donors. Estimated clonotype richness was generally larger for naive than for memory subsets. When a few donors were compared, the shared fraction of clonotypes was about 5.4% for naive CD4, roughly 3.3% for naive CD8, roughly 2.3% for memory CD4, and around 0.37% for memory CD8. Even with the large sequencing depth, rarefaction of the sorted-subset datasets indicated that sequencing was incomplete. Because the study included a small number of donors, the genetic and exposure-history diversity represented was limited. Only blood was sampled, and tissue TCR repertoires likely differ from those in blood.

The TCR sequence derives from a young man in good health. Some clones in this sample may be carry-over from other donors' samples. The chain was built from TRBV11-2 and TRBJ2-1; the central 8 bases match TRBD1. The sample taken for sequencing was memory CD4+ T cells from PBMCs. Taken with the paper, the label for cell subset or site translates to: CD45RA-negative fraction. The CDR3 corresponds to CASSQGAWDNEQFF. The DNA sequence follows: TGTGCCAGCAGCCAGGGGGCGTGGGACAATGAGCAGTTCTTC.